This TCR beta chain originates from a study of graft-versus-host responses after intestinal transplantation. Notes on the study in general: Where graft-donor T cell macrochimerism was present, patients had high graft-versus-host to host-versus-graft clonal ratios in allografts.

The CDR3 is made up of 15 amino acids. V shed 3 bases and J 0 bases; nucleotides not matched to a gene: 3. Germline CDR1 is MRHNA and CDR2 is SNTAGT. Profiled with immunoSEQ multiplex PCR; TCRdb holds only in-frame clones, not every one. The sample contains 65,000 to 90,000 clones, 89% of which appear only once. As to this clone: Its cognate antigen is unknown.

This clonotype was obtained from a human donor who received an intestinal transplant. The genes are TRBV6-4 and TRBJ2-3; 7 bases line up with TRBD2. Sample: unstimulated CD8+ T cells sorted from spleen or lymph node cells, taken before intestinal transplant. The CDR3 here is CASSESSGSTDTQYF. The CDR3 region has the DNA TGTGCCAGCAGTGAAAGTAGCGGGAGCACAGATACGCAGTATTTT.